This TCR beta chain emerged from a study of beta chain features in type 1 diabetes. This clone was seen a few times. This CDR3 is also generated by other DNA sequences in the sample. V lost 3 bases and J lost 4; bases outside the gene matches: 3. The germline gives CDR1 SGHDT, CDR2 YYEEEE. The CDR3 has 14 amino acids. Expressed TCRB transcripts were sequenced after all isolated RNA was converted to cDNA. TCRdb's copy holds only in-frame clones and misses some; the assay was immunoSEQ multiplex PCR. Of 300,000 to 350,000 clones in the sample, approximately 15% were seen once. The V gene is TRBV5-6, the J gene TRBJ2-2; 7 bases are shared with TRBD2. The receptor was derived from a man under 40 in good health. The specimen sequenced was central memory CD4+ T cells from blood. CDR3 sequence (DNA): TGTGCCAGCAGCTCGGGACTAAGCACCGGGGAGCTGTTTTTT. As protein: CASSSGLSTGELFF.